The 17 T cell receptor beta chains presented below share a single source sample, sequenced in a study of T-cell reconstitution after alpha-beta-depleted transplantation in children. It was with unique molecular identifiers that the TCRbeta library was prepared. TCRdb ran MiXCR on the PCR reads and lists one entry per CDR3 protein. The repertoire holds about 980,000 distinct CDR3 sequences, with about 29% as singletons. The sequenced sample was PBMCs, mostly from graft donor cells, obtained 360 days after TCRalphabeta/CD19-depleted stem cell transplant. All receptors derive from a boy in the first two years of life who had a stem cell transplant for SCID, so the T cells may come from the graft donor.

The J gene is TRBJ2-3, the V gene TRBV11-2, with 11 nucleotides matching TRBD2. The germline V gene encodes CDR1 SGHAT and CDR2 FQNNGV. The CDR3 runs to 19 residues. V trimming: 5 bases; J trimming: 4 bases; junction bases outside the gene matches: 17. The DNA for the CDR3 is TGTGCCAGCAGCCCCCGGTTGGTTAGCGGGGGGGCCGGTGCAGATACGCAGTATTTT. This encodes CASSPRLVSGGAGADTQYF. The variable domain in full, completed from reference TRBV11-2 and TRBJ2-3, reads EAGVAQSPRYKIIEKRQSVAFWCNPISGHATLYWYQQILGQGPKLLIQFQNNGVVDDSQLPKDRFSAERLKGVDSTLKIQPAKLEDSAVYLCASSPRLVSGGAGADTQYFGPGTRLTVL.

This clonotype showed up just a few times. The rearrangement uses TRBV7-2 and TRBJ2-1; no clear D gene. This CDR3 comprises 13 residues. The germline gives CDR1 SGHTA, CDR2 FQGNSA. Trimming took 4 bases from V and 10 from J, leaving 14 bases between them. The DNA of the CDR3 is TGTGCCAGCAGCTCCAAATCCTCAAAGGAGCAGTTCTTC. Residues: CASSSKSSKEQFF.

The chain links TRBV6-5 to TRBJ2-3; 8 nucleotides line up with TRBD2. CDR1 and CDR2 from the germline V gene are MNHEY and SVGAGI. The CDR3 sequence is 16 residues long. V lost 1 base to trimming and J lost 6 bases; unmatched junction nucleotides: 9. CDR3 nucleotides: TGTGCCAGCAGTTACTTCGGTAGCGGGGCGGGGGATACGCAGTATTTT. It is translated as CASSYFGSGAGDTQYF.

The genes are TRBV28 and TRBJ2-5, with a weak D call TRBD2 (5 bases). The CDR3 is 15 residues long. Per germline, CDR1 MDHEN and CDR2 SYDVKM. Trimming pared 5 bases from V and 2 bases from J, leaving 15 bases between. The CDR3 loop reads CASSAQGRKQETQYF. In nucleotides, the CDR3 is TGTGCCAGCAGTGCCCAAGGGAGAAAACAAGAGACCCAGTACTTC.

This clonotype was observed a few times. CDR3 in DNA: TGTGCCAGCAGTTGGGGACATCTGGGGGACACTGAAGCTTTCTTT. Protein: CASSWGHLGDTEAFF. The chain links TRBV12-3 or TRBV12-4 to TRBJ1-1; perhaps TRBD1 as D (6 bases). Trimming removed 4 bases from V and 3 bases from J, with 15 bases in between. The CDR3 is made up of 15 amino acids.

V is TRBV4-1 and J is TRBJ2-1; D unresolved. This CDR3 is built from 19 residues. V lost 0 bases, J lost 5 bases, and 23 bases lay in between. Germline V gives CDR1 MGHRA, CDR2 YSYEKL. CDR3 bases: TGCGCCAGCAGCCAAGATCTTGTAGAAAGGTTGGGCGGCCACAATGAGCAGTTCTTC. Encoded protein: CASSQDLVERLGGHNEQFF.

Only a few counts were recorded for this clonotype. The CDR3 sequence is CASSLGVRYGYTF. The DNA for the CDR3 is TGCGCCAGCAGCTTGGGGGTCCGCTATGGCTACACCTTC. V usage is TRBV5-1 and J usage is TRBJ1-2; D not certain. CDR1 is SGHRS and CDR2 is YFSETQ in the germline V gene. Trimming took 0 bases from V and 4 from J, leaving 7 bases between them. This CDR3 contains 13 residues.

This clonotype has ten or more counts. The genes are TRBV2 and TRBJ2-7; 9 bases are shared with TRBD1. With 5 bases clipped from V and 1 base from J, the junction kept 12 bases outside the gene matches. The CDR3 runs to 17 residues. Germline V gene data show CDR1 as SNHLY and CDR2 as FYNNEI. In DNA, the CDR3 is TGTGCCAGCAGTAAAAGCGTGGGGGACAGGGATTCCTACGAGCAGTACTTC. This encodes CASSKSVGDRDSYEQYF.

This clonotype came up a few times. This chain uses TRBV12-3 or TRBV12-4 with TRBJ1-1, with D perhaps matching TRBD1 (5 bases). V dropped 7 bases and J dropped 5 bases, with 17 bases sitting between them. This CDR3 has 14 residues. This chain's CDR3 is CASTYSGRRTEAFF. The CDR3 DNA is TGTGCCAGCACCTACTCGGGACGCAGAACTGAAGCTTTCTTT.

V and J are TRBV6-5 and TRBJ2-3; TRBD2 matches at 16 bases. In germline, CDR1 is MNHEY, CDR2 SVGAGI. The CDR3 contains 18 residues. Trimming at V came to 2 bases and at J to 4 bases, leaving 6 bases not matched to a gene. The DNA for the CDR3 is TGTGCCAGCAGTTACCAGGGACTAGCGGGGGGGTACGCAGATACGCAGTATTTT. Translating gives CASSYQGLAGGYADTQYF.

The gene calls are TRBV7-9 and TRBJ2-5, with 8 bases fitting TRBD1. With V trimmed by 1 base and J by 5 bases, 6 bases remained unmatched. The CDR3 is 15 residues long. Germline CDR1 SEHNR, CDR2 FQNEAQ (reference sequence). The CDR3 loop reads CASSLGGQGGETQYF. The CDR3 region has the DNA TGTGCCAGCAGCTTAGGAGGACAGGGAGGTGAGACCCAGTACTTC.

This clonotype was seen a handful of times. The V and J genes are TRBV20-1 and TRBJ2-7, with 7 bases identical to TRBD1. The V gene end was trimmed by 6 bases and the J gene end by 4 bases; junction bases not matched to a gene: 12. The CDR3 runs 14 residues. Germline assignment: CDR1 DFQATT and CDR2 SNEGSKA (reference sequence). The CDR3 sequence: CSARTTGKGYEQYF. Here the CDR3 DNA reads TGCAGTGCGAGGACGACAGGGAAAGGTTACGAGCAGTACTTC.

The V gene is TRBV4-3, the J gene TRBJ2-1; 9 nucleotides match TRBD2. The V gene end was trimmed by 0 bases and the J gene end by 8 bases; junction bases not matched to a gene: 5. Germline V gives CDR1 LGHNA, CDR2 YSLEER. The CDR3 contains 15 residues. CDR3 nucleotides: TGCGCCAGCAGCCAAGAGGCGGGAGGGCGCTATGAGCAGTTCTTC. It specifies CASSQEAGGRYEQFF.

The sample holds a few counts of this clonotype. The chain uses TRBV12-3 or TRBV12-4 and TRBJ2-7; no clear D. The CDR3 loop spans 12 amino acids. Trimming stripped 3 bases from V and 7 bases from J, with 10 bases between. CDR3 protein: CASSFIVREQYF. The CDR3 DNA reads TGTGCCAGCAGTTTTATTGTGAGAGAGCAGTACTTC.

The CDR3 DNA reads as TGCAGTGCTAGGACACGACAAGCTTTCTTT. It codes for CSARTRQAFF. This chain links TRBV20-1 with TRBJ1-1; D ambiguous. Per the germline V gene, CDR1 is DFQATT and CDR2 is SNEGSKA (reference sequence). Trimming took off 3 bases at V and 9 bases at J, with 8 bases between the two ends. The CDR3 totals 10 residues.

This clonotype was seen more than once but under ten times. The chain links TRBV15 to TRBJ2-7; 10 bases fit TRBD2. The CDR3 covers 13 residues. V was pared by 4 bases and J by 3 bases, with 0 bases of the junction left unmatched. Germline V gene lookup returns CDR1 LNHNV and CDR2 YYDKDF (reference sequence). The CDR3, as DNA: TGTGCCACCAGCATAGCGGGGGGCTACGAGCAGTACTTC. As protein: CATSIAGGYEQYF.

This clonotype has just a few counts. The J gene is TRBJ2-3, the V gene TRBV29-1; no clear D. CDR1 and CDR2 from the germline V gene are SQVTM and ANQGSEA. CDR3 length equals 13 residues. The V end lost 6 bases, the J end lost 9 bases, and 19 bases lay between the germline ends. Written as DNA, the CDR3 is TGCAGCGTCCGGCCCCGGTTGCTCCTGACGCAGTATTTT. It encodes CSVRPRLLLTQYF.